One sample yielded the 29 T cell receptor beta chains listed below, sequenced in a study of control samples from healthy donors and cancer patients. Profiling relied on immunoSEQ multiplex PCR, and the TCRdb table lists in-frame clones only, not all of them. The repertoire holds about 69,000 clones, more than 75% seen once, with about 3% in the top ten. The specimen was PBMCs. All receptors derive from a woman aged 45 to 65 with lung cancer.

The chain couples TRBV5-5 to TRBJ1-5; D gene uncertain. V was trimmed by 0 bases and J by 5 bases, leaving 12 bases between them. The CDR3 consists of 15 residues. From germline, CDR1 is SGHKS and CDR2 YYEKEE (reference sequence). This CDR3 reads CASSLDTSPDQPQHF. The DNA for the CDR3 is TGTGCCAGCAGCTTGGATACAAGCCCCGATCAGCCCCAGCATTTT. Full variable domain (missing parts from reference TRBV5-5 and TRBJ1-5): DAGVTQSPTHLIKTRGQQVTLRCSPISGHKSVSWYQQVLGQGPQFIFQYYEKEERGRGNFPDRFSARQFPNYSSELNVNALLLGDSALYLCASSLDTSPDQPQHFGDGTRLSIL.

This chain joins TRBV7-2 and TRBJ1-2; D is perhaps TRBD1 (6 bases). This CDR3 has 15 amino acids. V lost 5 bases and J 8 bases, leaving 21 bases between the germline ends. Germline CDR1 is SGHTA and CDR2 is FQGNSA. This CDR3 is CASSLIQGVSGGYTF. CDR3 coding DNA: TGTGCCAGCAGCCTGATACAGGGCGTTAGCGGCGGCTACACCTTC.

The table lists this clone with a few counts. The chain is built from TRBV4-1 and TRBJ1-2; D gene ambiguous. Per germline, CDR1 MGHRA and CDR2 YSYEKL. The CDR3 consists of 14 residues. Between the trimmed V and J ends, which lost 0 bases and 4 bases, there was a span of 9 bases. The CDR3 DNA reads TGCGCCAGCAGCCAAGATCTAGGTTTCTATGGCTACACCTTC. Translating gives CASSQDLGFYGYTF.

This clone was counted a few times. In DNA, the CDR3 is TGTGCCAGCAGCTTAGGAGCGGGCAGCTCTGGGGCCAACGTCCTGACTTTC. This codes for CASSLGAGSSGANVLTF. The chain employs TRBV7-2 and TRBJ2-6; D may be TRBD2 (6 bases). V lost 1 base, J lost 0 bases, and 10 bases lay in between. The CDR3 consists of 17 residues. Germline CDR1 SGHTA, CDR2 FQGNSA. The complete variable domain, with remaining parts taken from reference TRBV7-2 and TRBJ2-6, reads GAGVSQSPSNKVTEKGKDVELRCDPISGHTALYWYRQSLGQGLEFLIYFQGNSAPDKSGLPSDRFSAERTGGSVSTLTIQRTQQEDSAVYLCASSLGAGSSGANVLTFGAGSRLTVL.

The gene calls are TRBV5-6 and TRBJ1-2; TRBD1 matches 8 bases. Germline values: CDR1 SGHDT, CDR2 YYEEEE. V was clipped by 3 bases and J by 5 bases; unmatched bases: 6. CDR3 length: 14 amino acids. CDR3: CASSSDRGRYGYTF. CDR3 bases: TGTGCCAGCAGCTCAGACAGGGGACGGTATGGCTACACCTTC. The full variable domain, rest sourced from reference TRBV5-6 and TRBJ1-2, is DAGVTQSPTHLIKTRGQQVTLRCSPKSGHDTVSWYQQALGQGPQFIFQYYEEEERQRGNFPDRFSGHQFPNYSSELNVNALLLGDSALYLCASSSDRGRYGYTFGSGTRLTVV.

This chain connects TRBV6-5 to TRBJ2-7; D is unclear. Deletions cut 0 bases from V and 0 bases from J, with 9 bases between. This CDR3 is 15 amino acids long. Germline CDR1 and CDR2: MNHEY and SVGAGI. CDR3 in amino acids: CASSYSKWASYEQYF. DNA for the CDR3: TGTGCCAGCAGTTACTCCAAGTGGGCCTCCTACGAGCAGTACTTC.

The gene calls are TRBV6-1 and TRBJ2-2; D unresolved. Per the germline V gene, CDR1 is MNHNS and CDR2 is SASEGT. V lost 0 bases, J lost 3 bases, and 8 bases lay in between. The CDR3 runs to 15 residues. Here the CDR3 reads CASSEARHYTGELFF. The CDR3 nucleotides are TGTGCCAGCAGTGAAGCCCGACACTACACCGGGGAGCTGTTTTTT.

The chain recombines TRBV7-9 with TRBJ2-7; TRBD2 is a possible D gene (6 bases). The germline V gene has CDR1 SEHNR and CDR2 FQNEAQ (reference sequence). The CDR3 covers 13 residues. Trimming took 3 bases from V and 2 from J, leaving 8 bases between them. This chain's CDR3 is CASSLEGAYEQYF. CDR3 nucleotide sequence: TGTGCCAGCAGCTTGGAGGGAGCCTACGAGCAGTACTTC.

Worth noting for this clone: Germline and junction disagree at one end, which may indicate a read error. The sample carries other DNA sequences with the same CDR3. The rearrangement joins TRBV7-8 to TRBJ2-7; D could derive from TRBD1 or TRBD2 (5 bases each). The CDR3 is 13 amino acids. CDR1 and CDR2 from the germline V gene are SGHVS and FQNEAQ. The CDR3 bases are TGTGCCAGCAGCTTAGCGACCAGGGACGAGCAGTACTTT. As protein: CASSLATRDEQYF.

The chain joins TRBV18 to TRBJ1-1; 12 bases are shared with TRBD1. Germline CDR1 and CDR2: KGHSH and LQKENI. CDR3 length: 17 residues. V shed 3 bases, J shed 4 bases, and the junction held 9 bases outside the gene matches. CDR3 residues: CASSPVGQGAGGTEAFF. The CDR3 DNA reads TGTGCCAGCTCACCTGTGGGACAGGGGGCAGGAGGCACTGAAGCTTTCTTT.

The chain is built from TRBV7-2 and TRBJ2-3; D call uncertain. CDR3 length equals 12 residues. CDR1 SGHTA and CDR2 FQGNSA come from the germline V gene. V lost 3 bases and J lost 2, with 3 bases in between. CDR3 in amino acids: CASSFFTDTQYF. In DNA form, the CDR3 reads TGTGCCAGCAGCTTCTTCACAGATACGCAGTATTTT.

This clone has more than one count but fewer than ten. CDR3 amino acids: CASSFDGNTEAFF. CDR3 nucleotide sequence: TGTGCCAGCAGCTTCGACGGGAACACTGAAGCTTTCTTT. The chain links TRBV11-1 to TRBJ1-1; no definite D call. The CDR3 covers 13 residues. Per the germline V gene, CDR1 is SGHAT and CDR2 is FQDESV (reference sequence). The V end was cut by 3 bases, the J end by 1 base, with 6 bases between. Looking up the rest from reference TRBV11-1 and TRBJ1-1 gives the full variable domain: EAEVAQSPRYKITEKSQAVAFWCDPISGHATLYWYRQILGQGPELLVQFQDESVVDDSQLPKDRFSAERLKGVDSTLKIQPAELGDSAMYLCASSFDGNTEAFFGQGTRLTVV.

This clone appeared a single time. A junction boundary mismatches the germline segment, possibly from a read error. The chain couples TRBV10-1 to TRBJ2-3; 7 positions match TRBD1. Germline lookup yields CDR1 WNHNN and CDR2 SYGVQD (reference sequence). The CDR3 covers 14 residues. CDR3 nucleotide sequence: TGCGTCAGCAGTCGGGACAGTCACACAGATACGCAGTATTTT. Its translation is CVSSRDSHTDTQYF.

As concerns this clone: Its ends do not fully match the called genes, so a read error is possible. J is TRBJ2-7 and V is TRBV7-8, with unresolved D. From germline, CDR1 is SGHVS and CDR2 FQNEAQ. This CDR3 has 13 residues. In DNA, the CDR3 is TGTGCCAGCGGCTTGACAATCACCTACGAGCAGTACTTC. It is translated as CASGLTITYEQYF. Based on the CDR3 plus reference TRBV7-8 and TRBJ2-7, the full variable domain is GAGVSQSPRYKVAKRGQDVALRCDPISGHVSLFWYQQALGQGPEFLTYFQNEAQLDKSGLPSDRFFAERPEGSVSTLKIQRTQQEDSAVYLCASGLTITYEQYFGPGTRLTVT.

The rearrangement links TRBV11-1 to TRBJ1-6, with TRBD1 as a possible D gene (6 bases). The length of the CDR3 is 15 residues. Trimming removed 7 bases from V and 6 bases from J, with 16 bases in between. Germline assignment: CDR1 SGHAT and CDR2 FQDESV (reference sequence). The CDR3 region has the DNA TGTGCCAGCACATCTAGGGGGTTGACTAATTCACCCCTCCACTTT. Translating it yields CASTSRGLTNSPLHF.

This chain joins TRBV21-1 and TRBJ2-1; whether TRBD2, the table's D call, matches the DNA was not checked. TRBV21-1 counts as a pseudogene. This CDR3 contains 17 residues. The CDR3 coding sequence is TGTGCCAGCAAAAAAAGGGCACGACTAGCGGGGGGGCCTGAGCAGTTCTTC. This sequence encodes CASKKRARLAGGPEQFF.

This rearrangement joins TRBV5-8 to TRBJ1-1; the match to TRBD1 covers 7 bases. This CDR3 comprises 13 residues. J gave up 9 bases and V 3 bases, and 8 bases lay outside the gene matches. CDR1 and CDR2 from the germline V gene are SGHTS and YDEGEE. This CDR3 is CASSWDRSLKAFF. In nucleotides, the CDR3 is TGTGCCAGCAGCTGGGACAGATCTTTAAAAGCTTTCTTT.

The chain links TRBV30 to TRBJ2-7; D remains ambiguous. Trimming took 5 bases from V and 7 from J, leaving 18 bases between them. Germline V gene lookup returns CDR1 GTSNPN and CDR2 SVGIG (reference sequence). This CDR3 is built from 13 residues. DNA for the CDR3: TGTGCCTGGCAGTCGAAGGGAACGGAGGAGCAGTACTTC. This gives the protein CAWQSKGTEEQYF.

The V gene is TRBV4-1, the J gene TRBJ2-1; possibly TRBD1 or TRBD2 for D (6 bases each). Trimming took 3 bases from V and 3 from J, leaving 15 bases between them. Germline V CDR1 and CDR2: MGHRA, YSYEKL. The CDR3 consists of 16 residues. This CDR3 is CASSQTEGHGYNEQFF. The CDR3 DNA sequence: TGCGCCAGCAGCCAGACGGAGGGACATGGCTACAATGAGCAGTTCTTC.

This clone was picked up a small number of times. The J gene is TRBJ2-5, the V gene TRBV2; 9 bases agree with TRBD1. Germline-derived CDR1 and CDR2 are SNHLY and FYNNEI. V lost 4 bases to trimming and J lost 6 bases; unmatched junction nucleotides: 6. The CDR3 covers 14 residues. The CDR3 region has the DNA TGTGCCAGCAGTGGACAGGGGGTCGAGAAGACCCAGTACTTC. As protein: CASSGQGVEKTQYF.

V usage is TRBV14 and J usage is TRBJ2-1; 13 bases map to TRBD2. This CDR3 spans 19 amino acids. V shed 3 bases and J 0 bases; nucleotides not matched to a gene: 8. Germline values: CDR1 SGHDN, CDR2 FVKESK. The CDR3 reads CASSHGLAGALSSYNEQFF. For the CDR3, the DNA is TGTGCCAGCAGCCACGGACTAGCGGGGGCCTTGAGCTCCTACAATGAGCAGTTCTTC.

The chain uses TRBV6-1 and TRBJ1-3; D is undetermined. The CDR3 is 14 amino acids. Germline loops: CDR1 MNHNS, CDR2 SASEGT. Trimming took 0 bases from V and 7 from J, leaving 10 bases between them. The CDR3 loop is CASSEALPVNTIYF. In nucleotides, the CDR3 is TGTGCCAGCAGTGAAGCGTTACCGGTGAACACCATATATTTT.

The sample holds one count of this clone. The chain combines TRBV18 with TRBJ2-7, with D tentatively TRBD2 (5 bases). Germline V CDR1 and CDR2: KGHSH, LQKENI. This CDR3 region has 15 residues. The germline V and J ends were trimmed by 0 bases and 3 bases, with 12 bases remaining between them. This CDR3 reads CASSPPSGGNYEQYF. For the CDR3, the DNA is TGTGCCAGCTCACCACCTTCAGGAGGCAACTACGAGCAGTACTTC.

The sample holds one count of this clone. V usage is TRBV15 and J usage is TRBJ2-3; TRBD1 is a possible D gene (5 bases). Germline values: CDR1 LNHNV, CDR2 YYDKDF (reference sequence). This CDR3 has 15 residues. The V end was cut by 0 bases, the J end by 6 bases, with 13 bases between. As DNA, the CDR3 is TGTGCCACCAGCAGAGATATAGGGGCCACGGATACGCAGTATTTT. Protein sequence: CATSRDIGATDTQYF.

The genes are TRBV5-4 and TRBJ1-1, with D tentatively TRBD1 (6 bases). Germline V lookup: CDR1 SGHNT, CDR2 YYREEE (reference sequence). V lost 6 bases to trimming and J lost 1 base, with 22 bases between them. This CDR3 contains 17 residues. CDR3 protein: CASTTGTRRGRNTEAFF. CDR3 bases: TGTGCCAGCACCACGGGGACAAGACGTGGGCGGAACACTGAAGCTTTCTTT.

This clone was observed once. CDR3 coding DNA: TGTGCCAGCATCTCCCGGGACAGGGGCCGTTCGGCTAATGAAAAACTGTTTTTT. Its translation: CASISRDRGRSANEKLFF. V gene TRBV2 combines with J gene TRBJ1-4; 10 positions agree with TRBD1. J was trimmed by 3 bases and V by 7 bases; bases with no gene match: 14. The CDR3 is 18 amino acids. Germline CDR1 SNHLY, CDR2 FYNNEI.

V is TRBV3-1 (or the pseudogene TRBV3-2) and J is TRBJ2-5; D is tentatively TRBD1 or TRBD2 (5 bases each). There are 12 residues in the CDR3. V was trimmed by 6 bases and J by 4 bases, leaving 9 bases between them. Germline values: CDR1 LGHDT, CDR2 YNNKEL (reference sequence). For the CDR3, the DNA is TGTGCCAGCAGGACTACAGGAGAGACCCAGTACTTC. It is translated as CASRTTGETQYF.

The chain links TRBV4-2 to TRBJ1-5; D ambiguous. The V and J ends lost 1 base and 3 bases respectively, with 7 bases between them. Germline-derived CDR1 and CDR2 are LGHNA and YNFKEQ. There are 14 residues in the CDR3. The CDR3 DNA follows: TGTGCCAGCAGCCAAGTAGGAATCAATCAGCCCCAGCATTTT. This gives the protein CASSQVGINQPQHF.

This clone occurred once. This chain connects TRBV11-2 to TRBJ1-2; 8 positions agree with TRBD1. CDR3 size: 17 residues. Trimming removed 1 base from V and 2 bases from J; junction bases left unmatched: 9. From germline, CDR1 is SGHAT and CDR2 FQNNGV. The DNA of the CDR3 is TGTGCCAGCAGCTTAGCCCGGACAGGGTGGTTCAACTATGGCTACACCTTC. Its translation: CASSLARTGWFNYGYTF.